One and the same sample provided the 8 T cell receptor beta chains below, sequenced in a study of CD8+ T cells in alopecia areata. RNA extraction was followed by reverse transcription into cDNA, which acted as the sequencing template. Sequencing used immunoSEQ multiplex PCR; TCRdb keeps in-frame clones, though not all of them. Among 200,000 to 250,000 clones, 66% were seen once, and the ten largest hold over 1%. Treatment indicated: oral pan-JAK inhibitor, 5-10 mg twice daily. The specimen comprised CD4+ T cells sorted from blood, sampled around week 44, from a patient treated with tofacitinib. The source of these receptors is a human donor with alopecia areata.

The table lists this clone with a few counts. The chain couples TRBV29-1 to TRBJ1-1, with a possible D match to TRBD1 (5 bases). CDR1 is SQVTM, CDR2 ANQGSEA, per germline. V lost 5 bases to trimming and J lost 4 bases, with 20 bases between them. The CDR3 covers 15 residues. For the CDR3, the DNA is TGCAGCGTTTTCGGGCTCAACGGGACGCGCACTGAAGCTTTCTTT. This codes for CSVFGLNGTRTEAFF.

The rearrangement joins TRBV4-1 to TRBJ1-1; D uncertain. The V end was cut by 1 base, the J end by 4 bases, with 4 bases between. The CDR3 contains 12 residues. Germline-derived CDR1 and CDR2 are MGHRA and YSYEKL. The CDR3 spells CASSQGLTEAFF. The CDR3 nucleotides read TGCGCCAGCAGCCAAGGTCTCACTGAAGCTTTCTTT.

The chain has TRBV5-5 and TRBJ1-5, with a possible D match to TRBD1 (6 bases). Germline V gives CDR1 SGHKS, CDR2 YYEKEE (reference sequence). V lost 1 base and J 7 bases, leaving 12 bases between the germline ends. CDR3 length equals 14 residues. CDR3 sequence reads: CASSLIRGGQPQHF. The DNA for the CDR3 is TGTGCCAGCAGCTTGATCAGGGGAGGGCAGCCCCAGCATTTT.

V is TRBV19 and J is TRBJ1-1; unclear D gene. The V end was cut by 3 bases, the J end by 4 bases, with 12 bases between. The CDR3 has 14 amino acids. From germline, CDR1 is LNHDA and CDR2 SQIVND (reference sequence). As DNA, the CDR3 is TGTGCCAGTAGTATCGGGTCGGGCAGCACTGAAGCTTTCTTT. The encoded protein is CASSIGSGSTEAFF. Combining the CDR3 with reference TRBV19 and TRBJ1-1 gives the whole variable domain DGGITQSPKYLFRKEGQNVTLSCEQNLNHDAMYWYRQDPGQGLRLIYYSQIVNDFQKGDIAEGYSVSREKKESFPLTVTSAQKNPTAFYLCASSIGSGSTEAFFGQGTRLTVV.

This clone was counted only a few times. The chain links TRBV6-6 to TRBJ1-1; D is perhaps TRBD1 (5 bases). CDR3 length: 13 amino acids. With 2 bases removed from V and 7 bases from J, the gap between germline ends came to 11 bases. The germline CDR1 and CDR2 sequences are MNHNY and SVGAGI (reference sequence). The CDR3: CASSYVGTSEAFF. The CDR3 bases are TGTGCCAGCAGTTACGTGGGGACTAGTGAAGCTTTCTTT.

This chain joins TRBV9 and TRBJ2-1; TRBD2 aligns across 10 bases. Germline values: CDR1 SGDLS, CDR2 YYNGEE. The J segment lost 5 bases and the V segment lost 1 base, leaving 3 bases of the junction unmatched. CDR3 length: 15 amino acids. The DNA of the CDR3 is TGTGCCAGCAGCGTATTAGCGGGGGGCAACAATGAGCAGTTCTTC. Its protein is CASSVLAGGNNEQFF.

The chain links TRBV29-1 to TRBJ2-7, with 10 bases aligning to TRBD1. Per germline, CDR1 SQVTM and CDR2 ANQGSEA. The junction had 4 bases not matched to a gene; V was cut back by 7 bases and J by 4 bases. The CDR3 is 12 residues long. The CDR3: CSAWTGGYEQYF. Written as DNA, the CDR3 is TGCAGCGCCTGGACAGGGGGTTACGAGCAGTACTTC.

This chain links TRBV29-1 with TRBJ1-2; D not resolved. The germline V gene has CDR1 SQVTM and CDR2 ANQGSEA. This CDR3 spans 8 amino acids. CDR3 protein: CTVDGYTF. The CDR3 nucleotides are TGCACCGTAGATGGCTACACCTTC.